The present TCR beta chain was sequenced within a study of T-cell reconstitution after alpha-beta-depleted transplantation in children. Study-wide points: Reports say that about two months after transplant, the alpha-beta T cells came out of several hundred graft clones that had expanded. TCRbeta diversity was high at day 60 in some patients (a result of surviving recipient T cells and thymic progenitors). Diversity and T-cell counts at one year after transplant derived mostly from new T cells.

Preparation of the TCRbeta library was carried out with unique molecular identifiers. Using its own MiXCR run on the PCR reads, TCRdb lists one record per CDR3 protein. The sample carries hundreds of thousands of distinct CDR3 sequences, over 10% recorded once. On this clonotype: Its antigen is undetermined.

V shed 5 bases and J 2 bases; nucleotides not matched to a gene: 5. The length of the CDR3 is 14 residues. The V gene's germline CDR1 is SGHRS and CDR2 YFSETQ. This sequence originates from a girl aged 2-10 years with congenital amegakaryocytic thrombocytopenia, due to receive a stem cell transplant. The chain couples TRBV5-1 to TRBJ2-7; 9 bases are shared with TRBD1. The specimen comprised PBMCs, sampled before TCRalphabeta/CD19-depleted stem cell transplant. CDR3 nucleotides: TGCGCCAGCAGTTGGGACAGGGAAGCCTACGAGCAGTACTTC. This gives the protein CASSWDREAYEQYF.